This TCR beta chain is from a study of shared clonotypes between healthy human individuals. Study-level information: Per donor, CD8 memory used one plate, CD8 naive used two, CD4 memory used three and CD4 naive used three.

The CDR3 loop spans 15 amino acids. Germline V gene data show CDR1 as SGHRS and CDR2 as YFSETQ. V shed 7 bases and J shed 3 bases, with 18 bases lying between them. Original processing notes: Filtering differed for immunoSEQ, which gave only junction sequences without quality scores. Method: immunoSEQ multiplex PCR; TCRdb's copy keeps in-frame clones and lacks some. V, J and clone size are taken as reported in that table, and D and trimming were inferred from the DNA itself. In the table there are about 1 million clones, around three quarters of which are singletons. Sequencing input: memory CD4+ T cells from PBMCs. As to subset: CD45RA-negative fraction. The sequence derives from a man aged 18 to 29 in good health. Some clones in this sample may be carry-over from other donors' samples. The genes are TRBV5-1 and TRBJ2-3; the D gene is possibly TRBD1 (6 bases). CDR3 nucleotide sequence: TGCGCCAGCGCGCTGCAGACAGGAGGTACAGATACGCAGTATTTT. Protein: CASALQTGGTDTQYF.